The clone carrying this T cell receptor (beta chain) has a count of ten or more. The antigen is unknown. CDR1 is MNHEY, CDR2 SVGEGT, per germline. Trimming took off 7 bases at V and 0 bases at J, with 13 bases between the two ends. The CDR3 loop spans 14 amino acids. This sample stems from a study of post-analysis software for immune sequencing data. For the study at large: Included among the disease courses, which were recorded for the cohort, were relapsing-remitting, secondary progressive and progressive-relapsing multiple sclerosis. Study conclusions and caveats: Relative to controls, patients had 5 or 6 TRBV segments at higher frequency, with TRBV5-6, TRBV5-1 and TRBV20-1 among these. Patients with multiple sclerosis recorded significantly lower normalized Chao1 diversity than controls, the study found.

Incorporated into the TCR beta cDNA libraries were unique molecular identifiers, which served to reduce PCR and sequencing biases. Starting from around 0.96 to 9.9 million T cells, the study yielded roughly 0.5 million cDNA molecules. TCRdb redid the calling of the PCR reads with MiXCR, one entry per CDR3 protein. The table has about 190,000 distinct CDR3 sequences, over 25% seen once; the top ten hold roughly 3.5%. The clonotype was recovered from a girl between 2 and 17 years old with multiple sclerosis. This chain connects TRBV6-2 or TRBV6-3 to TRBJ2-7, with D possibly being TRBD2 (5 bases). Sequencing was carried out using blood. In nucleotides, the CDR3 is TGTGCCAGCACCGAAAGCGGCAGCTCCTACGAGCAGTACTTC. It encodes CASTESGSSYEQYF.